This TCR beta chain was found in a study of blood T cell repertoires in COVID-19. Study in general: From T cells, B-cell-depleted T cells, or PBMCs came the material, which was cDNA or gDNA.

The V gene lost 6 bases and the J gene lost 4 bases, with 13 bases spanning the gap. In germline, CDR1 is ENHRY, CDR2 SYGVKD. This CDR3 has 14 residues. Authors' processing steps: Amplification from reference gene primers served as the basis for estimated nucleated cell counts. Repertoires were generated with immunoSEQ multiplex PCR, while TCRdb's copy carries only in-frame clones and drops some. V, J and clone size derive from that table, while D and trimming were established from the DNA sequence. The sample holds 200,000 to 250,000 clones; 75% to 90% are singletons and the top ten take less than 7.5%.

The TCR was taken from a man in his sixties who had recovered from COVID-19. Material: peripheral blood. The chain couples TRBV10-3 to TRBJ1-5, with D uncertain. For the CDR3, the DNA is TGTGCCATCAGCCGGGAGGTTGGGAATCAGCCCCAGCATTTT. As protein: CAISREVGNQPQHF.